This T cell receptor beta chain comes out of a study of shared clonotypes between healthy human individuals. Whole-study context: Two women and a few men aged 18 to 49 served as donors.

V was clipped by 6 bases and J by 0 bases; unmatched bases: 7. The CDR3 runs 17 residues. Per germline, CDR1 SGHTA and CDR2 FQGNSA. Using immunoSEQ multiplex PCR, the repertoire was profiled, and TCRdb retains in-frame clones only, with some absent. This sample yields approximately 2,300,000 clones, of which roughly 90% are seen a single time; 0.3% to 0.45% belongs to the top ten. Sequencing input: naive CD4+ T cells from PBMCs. Subset given: CD45RA+ positively selected. The source is a man younger than 35 in good health. Some clones in this sample may be carry-over from other donors' samples. V gene TRBV7-2 combines with J gene TRBJ2-3, with 12 bases matching TRBD2. The CDR3 DNA follows: TGTGCCAGCAGACTAGGACTAGCGGGGACTAGCACAGATACGCAGTATTTT. Translating gives CASRLGLAGTSTDTQYF.